Detailed here is one T cell receptor (beta chain). Antigen specificity is unknown. The source of the sample is a study of graft-versus-host responses after intestinal transplantation. Study overall: Transplants given to recipients were multivisceral, liver-intestinal, or isolated intestinal. Every recipient had anti-thymocyte globulin induction and 2 to 4 years of tacrolimus plus steroids. Study-wide results and limits: Recipient-marrow GvH clones were detected, some having first appeared in ileum or blood.

V gave up 4 bases and J gave up 5 bases; unmatched junction bases: 4. The germline CDR1 and CDR2 sequences are MNHEY and SMNVEV (reference sequence). This CDR3 contains 14 residues. Profiling relied on immunoSEQ multiplex PCR, and the TCRdb table lists in-frame clones only, not all of them. This table holds 12,000 to 15,000 clones, around 94% found once. The material was PBMCs, obtained 9 days after transplant. The genes are TRBV27 and TRBJ1-2; 10 bases line up with TRBD1. This receptor was identified in a human patient who received an intestinal transplant, so some T cells may come from the graft donor. Here the CDR3 DNA reads TGTGCCAGCAGTTGGACAGGGGGGGCTTATGGCTACACCTTC. It yields the protein CASSWTGGAYGYTF.